This T cell receptor beta chain originates from a study of T cells in Graves' hyperthyroidism and ophthalmopathy. Patients with ophthalmopathy all had a Clinical Activity Score of at least 3, a NOSPECS grade of at least 4 and duration under 3 months. The germline V gene encodes CDR1 SGHRS and CDR2 YFSETQ. This CDR3 is built from 14 residues. Worth noting for this clonotype: A read error may account for a junction end that differs from germline.

RNA transcripts gave rise to amplified TCR beta CDR3 regions. HTBI primers were employed in a first-round RT-PCR of the TCR CDR3. Each CDR3 protein gets one entry after TCRdb re-called the multiplex PCR reads with MiXCR. The sample records about 640,000 distinct CDR3 sequences, around 21% being singletons. The source material was blood. The TCR originated in a man aged 25-45 years with Graves' ophthalmopathy. The J gene is TRBJ2-2, the V gene TRBV5-1; maybe TRBD2 (6 bases). DNA of the CDR3: TGTGCCAGCAGCTTCGGGGGAATCACCGGGGAGCTGTTTTTT. Translation: CASSFGGITGELFF.